The clone carrying this T cell receptor (beta chain) was counted once. The table came from immunoSEQ multiplex PCR; TCRdb's copy has only in-frame clones and leaves some out. Altogether tens of thousands of clones are present, around 90% being singletons, with the ten largest covering roughly 2.1%. This entry comes from a study of T cell changes during pregnancy in multiple sclerosis. The CDR3 loop spans 18 amino acids. The V gene's germline CDR1 is SGHVS and CDR2 FQNEAQ. Trimming took 2 bases from V and 4 from J, leaving 18 bases between them. This sequence originates from a female donor with multiple sclerosis, enrolled in a pregnancy study. Specimen: peripheral blood, collected in the second trimester of pregnancy. The chain is built from TRBV7-8 and TRBJ1-6; D perhaps matches TRBD1 (6 bases). CDR3 DNA: TGTGCCAGCAGCTTAAATAGGGGGGGGCCTTCTTATAATTCACCCCTCCACTTT. Its protein is CASSLNRGGPSYNSPLHF.